The 27 T cell receptor beta chains reported below all come from one sample, sequenced in a study of CD8+ T cells in alopecia areata. It was cDNA, reverse transcribed from extracted RNA, that served as the sequencing template. Clones were read by immunoSEQ multiplex PCR, and TCRdb kept only the in-frame ones, dropping some. The data contain some 100,000 clones, 35% to 40% of them singletons. Sequencing was carried out using CD4+ T cells sorted from blood. The receptors originated from a human donor with alopecia areata.

The gene calls are TRBV9 and TRBJ1-2; TRBD1 matches at 7 bases. This CDR3 is built from 14 residues. Unmatched junction bases numbered 6, after V lost 1 base and J lost 6 bases. Germline CDR1 reads SGDLS; CDR2 reads YYNGEE. The CDR3 bases are TGTGCCAGCAGCGTAAGCGGACAGGCCAATGGCTACACCTTC. It codes for CASSVSGQANGYTF. Combining the CDR3 with reference TRBV9 and TRBJ1-2 gives the whole variable domain DSGVTQTPKHLITATGQRVTLRCSPRSGDLSVYWYQQSLDQGLQFLIQYYNGEERAKGNILERFSAQQFPDLHSELNLSSLELGDSALYFCASSVSGQANGYTFGSGTRLTVV.

The chain links TRBV7-2 to TRBJ2-5, with 9 bases lining up with TRBD2. The CDR3 is 14 amino acids. Germline loops: CDR1 SGHTA, CDR2 FQGNSA. Unmatched junction bases numbered 6, after V lost 1 base and J lost 9 bases. CDR3 region: CASSLETAGGAQYF. The DNA of the CDR3 is TGTGCCAGCAGCTTAGAGACGGCGGGAGGGGCCCAGTACTTC. Using reference TRBV7-2 and TRBJ2-5 for the parts outside the CDR3, the full variable domain is GAGVSQSPSNKVTEKGKDVELRCDPISGHTALYWYRQSLGQGLEFLIYFQGNSAPDKSGLPSDRFSAERTGGSVSTLTIQRTQQEDSAVYLCASSLETAGGAQYFGPGTRLLVL.

This clone was seen a handful of times. V is TRBV7-9 and J is TRBJ2-7; 7 nucleotides agree with TRBD2. V dropped 5 bases and J dropped 2; count of bases not matched to a gene: 9. Per the germline V gene, CDR1 is SEHNR and CDR2 is FQNEAQ (reference sequence). The CDR3 has 15 amino acids. The CDR3 DNA reads as TGTGCCAGCAGCCCGCGTGGCGGGAGAGCCTACGAGCAGTACTTC. Translated, it gives CASSPRGGRAYEQYF.

This clone came up once. The rearrangement links TRBV5-1 to TRBJ2-3; 9 positions agree with TRBD2. V lost 0 bases and J lost 4; bases outside the gene matches: 3. The CDR3 has 15 amino acids. Germline V gene lookup returns CDR1 SGHRS and CDR2 YFSETQ. CDR3 region: CASSLAGGRADTQYF. The CDR3 nucleotides are TGCGCCAGCAGCTTGGCTGGCGGGAGGGCAGATACGCAGTATTTT.

This clone was seen only once. This sequence joins TRBV6-5 and TRBJ1-1, with 8 bases fitting TRBD1. After removal of 5 bases from V and 5 bases from J, the junction contained 10 bases not matched to a gene. The CDR3 loop spans 15 amino acids. Germline CDR1 MNHEY, CDR2 SVGAGI. The CDR3 bases are TGTGCCAGCAGTGGGAGTCACAGGGGGAGAACTGAAGCTTTCTTT. It translates to CASSGSHRGRTEAFF.

The V and J genes are TRBV30 and TRBJ2-1; no firm D call. Germline V gives CDR1 GTSNPN, CDR2 SVGIG (reference sequence). CDR3 length: 11 amino acids. Trimming stripped 5 bases from V and 6 bases from J, with 8 bases between. The CDR3 loop is CAWGNGNEQFF. The CDR3 DNA follows: TGTGCCTGGGGGAATGGCAATGAGCAGTTCTTC.

The chain links TRBV29-1 to TRBJ1-1, with TRBD1 matching over 10 bases. In germline, CDR1 is SQVTM, CDR2 ANQGSEA. The J segment lost 5 bases and the V segment lost 6 bases, leaving 9 bases of the junction unmatched. The CDR3 runs 14 residues. The CDR3, as DNA: TGCAGCGTCCTCGACAGGGGGCGAAGAACTGAAGCTTTCTTT. Translation gives CSVLDRGRRTEAFF.

The chain recombines TRBV30 with TRBJ1-5; 7 nucleotides align to TRBD1. Per germline, CDR1 GTSNPN and CDR2 SVGIG (reference sequence). CDR3 length: 14 residues. J gave up 6 bases and V 5 bases, and 10 bases lay outside the gene matches. The CDR3 region has the DNA TGTGCCTGGCAGGGGGACAGCCACGGTCAGCCCCAGCATTTT. This translates into CAWQGDSHGQPQHF.

The CDR3 loop reads CSVGGRSSPYEQYF. CDR3 nucleotide sequence: TGCAGCGTTGGGGGCAGGTCGTCCCCGTACGAGCAGTACTTC. V is TRBV29-1 and J is TRBJ2-7, with D possibly being TRBD1 (5 bases). Deletions cut 4 bases from V and 4 bases from J, with 17 bases between. The CDR3 has 14 amino acids. Per the germline V gene, CDR1 is SQVTM and CDR2 is ANQGSEA.

This clone was detected a few times. The chain uses TRBV7-2 and TRBJ1-1, with unresolved D. The germline CDR1 and CDR2 sequences are SGHTA and FQGNSA. Trimming took off 1 base at V and 2 bases at J, with 8 bases between the two ends. CDR3 length equals 14 residues. Here the CDR3 reads CASSLGLKNTEAFF. The CDR3 bases are TGTGCCAGCAGCTTAGGCCTGAAAAACACTGAAGCTTTCTTT.

The chain uses TRBV5-1 and TRBJ1-6; D remains unclear. Germline-derived CDR1 and CDR2 are SGHRS and YFSETQ. The CDR3 extends over 16 amino acids. The V end lost 0 bases, the J end lost 9 bases, and 16 bases lay between the germline ends. DNA for the CDR3: TGCGCCAGCAGCTTGGCCACGTCTCCGTTTCTTTCACCCCTCCACTTT. This gives the protein CASSLATSPFLSPLHF.

The rearrangement links TRBV7-9 to TRBJ2-7, with 10 bases lining up with TRBD2. CDR3 length: 16 residues. The J segment lost 2 bases and the V segment lost 5 bases, leaving 9 bases of the junction unmatched. Germline CDR1 SEHNR, CDR2 FQNEAQ (reference sequence). CDR3 in DNA: TGTGCCAGCAGCGGGGCGGCTAGCGGGGGAACCTACGAGCAGTACTTC. The encoded protein is CASSGAASGGTYEQYF.

The V and J genes are TRBV4-3 and TRBJ2-5, with 13 bases lining up with TRBD2. CDR3 length: 17 amino acids. V was clipped by 4 bases and J by 4 bases; unmatched bases: 9. Germline loops: CDR1 LGHNA, CDR2 YSLEER. The CDR3 nucleotides are TGCGCCAGCAGCCTCGAGCGACTAGCGGGGGGCAGAGAGACCCAGTACTTC. It encodes CASSLERLAGGRETQYF.

The chain carries TRBV7-3 and TRBJ2-3; D not resolved. The length of the CDR3 is 15 residues. CDR1 SGHTA and CDR2 FQGTGA come from the germline V gene. Trimming pared 1 base from V and 0 bases from J, leaving 8 bases between. This CDR3 reads CASSLNGYSTDTQYF. CDR3 DNA: TGTGCCAGCAGCTTAAACGGGTATAGCACAGATACGCAGTATTTT.

This clone was counted only a few times. The CDR3 here is CASSSPGSDTQYF. The CDR3 DNA is TGCGCCAGCAGCTCCCCCGGGTCTGATACGCAGTATTTT. This chain uses TRBV5-1 with TRBJ2-3; D gene uncertain. The germline V gene encodes CDR1 SGHRS and CDR2 YFSETQ. The CDR3 totals 13 residues. V lost 3 bases, J lost 6 bases, and 11 bases lay in between.

The chain uses TRBV4-3 and TRBJ2-2; D ambiguous. The CDR3 extends over 15 amino acids. The V gene's germline CDR1 is LGHNA and CDR2 YSLEER. Trimming took 0 bases from V and 0 from J, leaving 5 bases between them. CDR3 in DNA: TGCGCCAGCAGCCAAGAGCCAGCGAACACCGGGGAGCTGTTTTTT. It codes for CASSQEPANTGELFF.

This chain uses TRBV29-1 with TRBJ2-7; D unclear. Trimming stripped 6 bases from V and 3 bases from J, with 15 bases between. CDR3 length: 13 amino acids. CDR1 is SQVTM, CDR2 ANQGSEA, per germline. For the CDR3, the DNA is TGCAGCGTCGTTGGACGATTCGGCTACGAGCAGTACTTC. Protein sequence: CSVVGRFGYEQYF.

This clone was seen once. This chain connects TRBV5-1 to TRBJ2-7; D is unclear. The CDR3 length is 15 residues. V lost 3 bases and J 2 bases, leaving 15 bases between the germline ends. The germline gives CDR1 SGHRS, CDR2 YFSETQ. The chain's CDR3 is CASSSAATLTYEQYF. In nucleotides, the CDR3 is TGCGCCAGCAGCTCCGCCGCGACTCTTACCTACGAGCAGTACTTC.

The rearrangement uses TRBV9 and TRBJ2-2, with D perhaps TRBD2 (6 bases). Trimming removed 0 bases at V and 6 bases at J, with 15 bases between. CDR1 and CDR2 from the germline V gene are SGDLS and YYNGEE. CDR3 length equals 16 residues. CDR3 region: CASSVAGVGRPGELFF. The CDR3, as DNA: TGTGCCAGCAGCGTAGCGGGGGTGGGTCGGCCCGGGGAGCTGTTTTTT.

This clone was seen ten or more times. The chain has TRBV28 and TRBJ2-2; perhaps D is TRBD1 or TRBD2 (5 bases each). Germline V CDR1 and CDR2: MDHEN, SYDVKM. The CDR3 runs to 16 residues. The ends were cut back, 6 bases at V and 4 bases at J, with 18 bases in the middle. Here the CDR3 reads CASSLRGASSTGELFF. The CDR3 DNA follows: TGTGCCAGCAGCCTGAGAGGGGCCTCGAGCACCGGGGAGCTGTTTTTT.

The CDR3, as DNA: TGTGCCAGCAGAGAATTAGCGGGGCGGGAGACCCAGTACTTC. Translated: CASRELAGRETQYF. The gene calls are TRBV6-5 and TRBJ2-5, with 8 bases identical to TRBD2. V lost 6 bases and J lost 5; bases outside the gene matches: 8. The CDR3 sequence is 14 residues long. CDR1 is MNHEY, CDR2 SVGAGI, per germline.

This clone turned up a few times. V is TRBV29-1 and J is TRBJ2-1; D is ambiguous. The CDR3 is made up of 13 amino acids. V was pared by 8 bases and J by 4 bases, with 15 bases between. CDR1 and CDR2 from the germline V gene are SQVTM and ANQGSEA. The CDR3 nucleotides read TGCAGCTCGCGAAGTATACAATACAATGAGCAGTTCTTC. It codes for CSSRSIQYNEQFF.

This chain's CDR3 is CASSFSGRETQYF. Here the CDR3 DNA reads TGTGCCAGCAGCTTTAGCGGGAGGGAGACCCAGTACTTC. This chain joins TRBV7-2 and TRBJ2-5; the match to TRBD2 covers 10 bases. Germline trimming cut 3 bases from V and 5 bases from J; bases unmatched to any gene: 0. CDR3 length: 13 amino acids. CDR1 is SGHTA and CDR2 is FQGNSA in the germline V gene.

This sequence joins TRBV5-1 and TRBJ2-1; maybe TRBD2 (6 bases). The CDR3 is 16 amino acids. V was cut by 2 bases and J by 0 bases, with 12 bases left in between. Germline V gene sequence: CDR1 SGHRS, CDR2 YFSETQ. The CDR3 sequence: CASSLTSLGSYNEQFF. The CDR3 nucleotides are TGCGCCAGCAGCTTAACTAGCCTAGGCTCCTACAATGAGCAGTTCTTC.

The rearrangement uses TRBV7-3 and TRBJ2-3, with 8 bases lining up with TRBD2. The CDR3 spans 15 residues. Germline V gene data show CDR1 as SGHTA and CDR2 as FQGTGA. V shed 5 bases, J shed 3 bases, and the junction held 7 bases outside the gene matches. The CDR3 is CASSPAAGVTDTQYF. CDR3 nucleotides: TGTGCCAGCAGCCCAGCAGCGGGGGTTACAGATACGCAGTATTTT.

The CDR3 is CASSLSRGSNYEQYF. The DNA for the CDR3 is TGTGCCAGCAGTTTATCCAGGGGATCGAACTACGAGCAGTACTTC. The J gene is TRBJ2-7, the V gene TRBV27, with D tentatively TRBD1 (6 bases). CDR1 MNHEY and CDR2 SMNVEV come from the germline V gene (reference sequence). This CDR3 comprises 15 residues. The ends were cut back, 0 bases at V and 3 bases at J, with 12 bases in the middle.

The table lists this clone with a count of one. Different DNA sequences within this sample yield the same CDR3. The genes are TRBV30 and TRBJ2-7; no clear D gene. V shed 1 base and J shed 3 bases, with 4 bases lying between them. The CDR3 is made up of 11 amino acids. The germline V gene encodes CDR1 GTSNPN and CDR2 SVGIG (reference sequence). The CDR3 nucleotides are TGTGCCTGGAGTGGGAGCTACGAGCAGTACTTC. Amino acids: CAWSGSYEQYF.